Listed below are T cell receptor beta chains from one sample, sequenced in a study of cytomegalovirus exposure and HLA in healthy donors. Sequenced by immunoSEQ multiplex PCR; TCRdb stores in-frame clones only, minus some. Of 110,000 to 150,000 clones in the sample, 65% to 85% are singletons; the top ten hold roughly 3.4%. Specimen: PBMCs. Receptors originate from a male donor in good health and CMV-seronegative. Each CDR3 is given with its conserved first and last residue. D genes are given only for firm matches. Size is stated for part of the rows, as once, few or many counts, or as a class when the clone is expanded.

v_gene	j_gene	d_gene	abundance	CDR3nt	CDR3aa
TRBV23-1	TRBJ2-7	TRBD2	NA	TGCGCCAGCAGTACCTTCCTAGCGGGGCCCCCCTACGAGCAGTACTTC	CASSTFLAGPPYEQYF
TRBV19	TRBJ1-1	NA	NA	TGTGCCAGTAGTCCATTGGACAGGAACACTGAAGCTTTCTTT	CASSPLDRNTEAFF
TRBV10-3	TRBJ2-5	TRBD2	once	TGTGCCATTGCGAGCGGGGGTGAGGGGGAGACCCAGTACTTC	CAIASGGEGETQYF
TRBV5-1	TRBJ1-1	NA	NA	TGCGCCAGCAGCTTGAACAGGGCCCCCGCTGAAGCTTTCTTT	CASSLNRAPAEAFF
TRBV7-8	TRBJ2-7	TRBD2	NA	TGTGCCAGCAGCGTAAGGGGCGGGAGGGTCGGGGAGCAGTACTTC	CASSVRGGRVGEQYF
TRBV5-4	TRBJ2-3	NA	NA	TGTGCCAGCAGCTTGGGGGCATTCACAGATACGCAGTATTTT	CASSLGAFTDTQYF
TRBV6-1	TRBJ1-1	NA	NA	TGTGCCAGCAGTGGCCTGGGGGCAGACACTGAAGCTTTCTTT	CASSGLGADTEAFF
TRBV28	TRBJ2-3	TRBD2	NA	TGTGCCAGCAGTCCCCGACTAGCGGGAGACTCAGATACGCAGTATTTT	CASSPRLAGDSDTQYF
TRBV15	TRBJ2-3	TRBD2	NA	TGTGCCACCAGCAGAGATAATCTAGCGGGGGGTCCAGATACGCAGTATTTT	CATSRDNLAGGPDTQYF
TRBV7-9	TRBJ2-7	TRBD1	NA	TGTGCCAGCAGCTCCGACAGGGCCAAATATTCCCTTTTCTACGAGCAGTACTTC	CASSSDRAKYSLFYEQYF
TRBV18	TRBJ1-6	NA	NA	TGTGCCAGCTCACCGGCAGACAGGTCACCCCTCCACTTT	CASSPADRSPLHF
TRBV4-2	TRBJ2-7	TRBD2	NA	TGTGCCAGCAGCCAAGATGGCCCTACTAGCGCTTATCCCTACGAGCAGTACTTC	CASSQDGPTSAYPYEQYF
TRBV28	TRBJ1-5	NA	NA	TGTGCCAGCAGTCCGACTTTTCGACAGCCCCAGCATTTT	CASSPTFRQPQHF
TRBV6-5	TRBJ2-1	NA	NA	TGTGCCAGCAGTTACCGGCGGCTCTCCTACAATGAGCAGTTCTTC	CASSYRRLSYNEQFF
TRBV7-9	TRBJ1-2	NA	few	TGTGCCAGCACCCCAAAGGAGGGGCAGAACTATGGCTACACCTTC	CASTPKEGQNYGYTF
TRBV28	TRBJ2-7	NA	NA	TGTGCCAGCAGTTCAGGGTGGCAGGGGAGCTCCTACGAGCAGTACTTC	CASSSGWQGSSYEQYF
TRBV27	TRBJ1-2	NA	NA	TGTGCCAGCAGTTTATCGCCAGACTATGGCTACACCTTC	CASSLSPDYGYTF
TRBV2	TRBJ2-3	TRBD1	NA	TGTGCCAGCAGCGCAGACAGGGGGCGGATGAATACGCAGTATTTT	CASSADRGRMNTQYF
TRBV28	TRBJ2-7	TRBD2	NA	TGTGCCAGCAGTTTTAGCGGGAGATCCTACGAGCAGTACTTC	CASSFSGRSYEQYF
TRBV11-3	TRBJ2-1	TRBD2	few	TGTGCCAGCAGCTTATCGCTAGCGGGAAACAATGAGCAGTTCTTC	CASSLSLAGNNEQFF
TRBV7-9	TRBJ2-2	TRBD2	NA	TGTGCCAGCAGCCGAAAGGGAGGGGACACCGGGGAGCTGTTTTTT	CASSRKGGDTGELFF
TRBV11-2	TRBJ1-4	NA	NA	TGTGCCAGCAGCCACGGGGGAACAACTAATGAAAAACTGTTTTTT	CASSHGGTTNEKLFF
TRBV2	TRBJ2-3	NA	once	TGTGCCAGCAGTGAATGGAGGGGCACAGATACGCAGTATTTT	CASSEWRGTDTQYF
TRBV7-9	TRBJ2-2	TRBD2	NA	TGTGCCAGCAGCTTAGCGGGACTAGCGGCCCCCGGGGAGCTGTTTTTT	CASSLAGLAAPGELFF
TRBV28	TRBJ1-5	NA	NA	TGTGCCAGCAGGAACACGAATCAGCCCCAGCATTTT	CASRNTNQPQHF
TRBV7-9	TRBJ2-7	TRBD2	NA	TGTGCCAGCAGCTTATTAGTACGGCGGGAGGGAGGCGAGCAGTACTTC	CASSLLVRREGGEQYF
TRBV29-1	TRBJ1-3	NA	NA	TGCAGCGTTGAAGATACTGGAAACACCATATATTTT	CSVEDTGNTIYF
TRBV5-1	TRBJ1-1	NA	NA	TGCGCCAGCAGCTTGGTGGGCGGGACCCAGAACACTGAAGCTTTCTTT	CASSLVGGTQNTEAFF
TRBV27	TRBJ2-7	TRBD2	once	TGTGCCAGCAGTTTAGTAGCGGGAGCATACGAGCAGTACTTC	CASSLVAGAYEQYF
TRBV7-3	TRBJ2-3	NA	NA	TGTGCCAGCAGCTTATCGAGCGGCACAGATACGCAGTATTTT	CASSLSSGTDTQYF
TRBV7-9	TRBJ1-1	NA	once	TGTGCCAGCAGCTTTCGGAGGAACACTGAAGCTTTCTTT	CASSFRRNTEAFF